The clone carrying this TCR beta chain was seen repeatedly, ten times or more. The CDR3 extends over 15 amino acids. V was clipped by 1 base and J by 5 bases; unmatched bases: 1. CDR1 is KGHSH and CDR2 is LQKENI in the germline V gene. First-strand cDNA used TRAV- and TRBV-specific primers, covering alpha and beta chains. Using a constant-region primer together with a V-primer adapter, TCRs were subjected to roughly 18 PCR cycles of amplification. After the mRNA was isolated, it was amplified using in vitro transcription. Each CDR3 protein is one row after TCRdb ran MiXCR on the reads. The table lists around 64,000 distinct CDR3 sequences, approximately 25% of them singletons. This specimen comes from a study of low-dose radiotherapy and immunotherapy resistance in tumors. As for time point: before trial treatment.

The source of this sequence is a male donor with rectosigmoid adenocarcinoma. The V gene is TRBV18, the J gene TRBJ1-6; 8 bases agree with TRBD1. Material: PBMCs, obtained before treatment. In nucleotides, the CDR3 is TGTGCCAGCTCACCACTGGACAGGGATAATTCACCCCTCCACTTT. This sequence encodes CASSPLDRDNSPLHF.